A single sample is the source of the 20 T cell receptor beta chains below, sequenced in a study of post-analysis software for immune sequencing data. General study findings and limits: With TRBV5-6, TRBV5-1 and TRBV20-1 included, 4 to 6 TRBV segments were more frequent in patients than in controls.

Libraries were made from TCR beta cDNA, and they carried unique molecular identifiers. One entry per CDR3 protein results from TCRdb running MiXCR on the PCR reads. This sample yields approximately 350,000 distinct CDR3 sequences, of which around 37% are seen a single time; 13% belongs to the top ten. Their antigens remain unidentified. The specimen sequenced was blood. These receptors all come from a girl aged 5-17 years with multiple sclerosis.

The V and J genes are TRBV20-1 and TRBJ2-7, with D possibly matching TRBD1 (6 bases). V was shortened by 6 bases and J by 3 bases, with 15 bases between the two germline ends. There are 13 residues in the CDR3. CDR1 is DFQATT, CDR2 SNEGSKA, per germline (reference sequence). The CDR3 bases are TGCAGTGCCGTCAGAACAGGGAACTACGAGCAGTACTTC. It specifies CSAVRTGNYEQYF.

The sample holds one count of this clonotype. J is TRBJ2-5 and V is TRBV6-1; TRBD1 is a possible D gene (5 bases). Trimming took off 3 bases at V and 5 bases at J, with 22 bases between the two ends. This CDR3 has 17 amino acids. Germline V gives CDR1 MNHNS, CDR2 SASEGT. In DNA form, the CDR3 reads TGTGCCAGCAGTGATTTAGTTACGCAGACAGTCGGGGAGACCCAGTACTTC. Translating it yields CASSDLVTQTVGETQYF.

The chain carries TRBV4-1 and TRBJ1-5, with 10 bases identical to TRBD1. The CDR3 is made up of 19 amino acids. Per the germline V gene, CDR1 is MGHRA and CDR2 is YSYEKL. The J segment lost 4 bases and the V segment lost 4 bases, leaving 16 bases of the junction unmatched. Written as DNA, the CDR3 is TGCGCCAGCAGCCTAGGCCCCCGGGACAGGGGCGGCTTTAATCAGCCCCAGCATTTT. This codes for CASSLGPRDRGGFNQPQHF.

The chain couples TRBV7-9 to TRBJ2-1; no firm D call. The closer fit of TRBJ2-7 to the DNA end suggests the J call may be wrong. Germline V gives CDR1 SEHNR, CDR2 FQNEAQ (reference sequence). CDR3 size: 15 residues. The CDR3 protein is CASTKGAGSYNEQYF. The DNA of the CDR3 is TGTGCCAGCACCAAAGGAGCAGGCTCCTACAATGAGCAGTACTTC.

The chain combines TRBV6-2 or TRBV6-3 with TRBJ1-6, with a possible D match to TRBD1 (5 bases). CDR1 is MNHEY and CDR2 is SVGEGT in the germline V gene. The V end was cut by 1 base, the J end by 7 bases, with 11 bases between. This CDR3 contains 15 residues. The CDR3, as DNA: TGTGCCAGCAGTTACTTGGGACCCCAGAATTCACCCCTCCACTTT. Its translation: CASSYLGPQNSPLHF.

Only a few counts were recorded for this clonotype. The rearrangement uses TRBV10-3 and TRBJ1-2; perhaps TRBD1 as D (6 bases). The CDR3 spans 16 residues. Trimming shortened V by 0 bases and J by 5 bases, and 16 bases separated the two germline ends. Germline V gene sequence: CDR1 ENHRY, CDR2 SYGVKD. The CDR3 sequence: CAISESGTGSGYGYTF. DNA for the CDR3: TGTGCCATCAGTGAGTCGGGAACAGGGTCCGGGTATGGCTACACCTTC.

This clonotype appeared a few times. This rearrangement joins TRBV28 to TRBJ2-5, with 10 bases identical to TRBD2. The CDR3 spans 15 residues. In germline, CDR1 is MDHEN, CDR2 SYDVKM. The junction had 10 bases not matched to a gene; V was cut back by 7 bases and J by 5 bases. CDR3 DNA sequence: TGTGCCAGCATGGAGCGGGGGGGCCGTCAGGAGACCCAGTACTTC. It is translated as CASMERGGRQETQYF.

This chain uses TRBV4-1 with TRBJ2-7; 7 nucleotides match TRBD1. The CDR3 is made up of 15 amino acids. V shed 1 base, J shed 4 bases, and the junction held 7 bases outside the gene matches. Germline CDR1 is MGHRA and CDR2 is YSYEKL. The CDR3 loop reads CASSQGQGFNYEQYF. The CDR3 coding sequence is TGCGCCAGCAGCCAAGGACAGGGTTTCAATTACGAGCAGTACTTC.

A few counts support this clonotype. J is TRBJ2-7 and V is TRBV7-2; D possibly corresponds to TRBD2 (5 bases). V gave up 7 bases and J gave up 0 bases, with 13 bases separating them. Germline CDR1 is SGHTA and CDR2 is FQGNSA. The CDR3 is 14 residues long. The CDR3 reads CASMVGVSSYEQYF. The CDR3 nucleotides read TGTGCCAGCATGGTGGGAGTCAGCTCCTACGAGCAGTACTTC.

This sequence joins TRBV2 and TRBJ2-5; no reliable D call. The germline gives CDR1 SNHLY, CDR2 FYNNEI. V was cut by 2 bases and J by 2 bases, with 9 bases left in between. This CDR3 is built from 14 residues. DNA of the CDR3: TGTGCCAGCAGTGAATCGACGAAGCAAGAGACCCAGTACTTC. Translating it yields CASSESTKQETQYF.

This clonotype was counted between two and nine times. Written as DNA, the CDR3 is TGTGCCAGCAGCTTAGCTCCTGGGGGGGACCATTTTCCTTATGGCTACACCTTC. It is translated as CASSLAPGGDHFPYGYTF. The chain couples TRBV7-6 to TRBJ1-2; maybe TRBD1 (5 bases). The CDR3 loop spans 18 amino acids. V was clipped by 0 bases and J by 5 bases, with 22 bases between them. Germline V CDR1 and CDR2: SGHVS, FNYEAQ.

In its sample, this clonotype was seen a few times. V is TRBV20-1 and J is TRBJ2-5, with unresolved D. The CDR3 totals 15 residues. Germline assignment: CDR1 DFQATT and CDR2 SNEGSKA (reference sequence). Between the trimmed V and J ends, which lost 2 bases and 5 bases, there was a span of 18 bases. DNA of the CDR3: TGCAGTGCTAGAAGTGGGTCTGACCTCCAGGAGACCCAGTACTTC. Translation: CSARSGSDLQETQYF.

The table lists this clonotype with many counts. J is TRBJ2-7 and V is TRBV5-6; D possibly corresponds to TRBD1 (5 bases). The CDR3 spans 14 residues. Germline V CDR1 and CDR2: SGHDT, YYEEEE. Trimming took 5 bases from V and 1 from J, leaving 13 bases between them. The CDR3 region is CASRKGYPSYEQYF. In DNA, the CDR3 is TGTGCCAGCAGAAAGGGGTACCCATCCTACGAGCAGTACTTC.

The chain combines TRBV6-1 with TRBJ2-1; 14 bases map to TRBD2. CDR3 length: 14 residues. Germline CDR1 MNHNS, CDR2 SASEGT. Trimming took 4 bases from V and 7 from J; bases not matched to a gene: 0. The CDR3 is CASSGLAGGNEQFF. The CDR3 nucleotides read TGTGCCAGCAGTGGACTAGCGGGGGGGAATGAGCAGTTCTTC.

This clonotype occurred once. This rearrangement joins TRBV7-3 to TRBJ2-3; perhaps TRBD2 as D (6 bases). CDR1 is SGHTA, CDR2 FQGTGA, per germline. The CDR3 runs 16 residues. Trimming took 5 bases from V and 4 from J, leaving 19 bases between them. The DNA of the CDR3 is TGTGCCAGCAGCCCTGGAGGGCTGACGTGGGCAGATACGCAGTATTTT. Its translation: CASSPGGLTWADTQYF.

DNA of the CDR3: TGTGCCAGCAGTTCGGGACGGACCAACTACGAGCAGTACTTC. Translated: CASSSGRTNYEQYF. V gene TRBV12-3 or TRBV12-4 combines with J gene TRBJ2-7, with D perhaps being TRBD1 or TRBD2 (5 bases each). V lost 4 bases, J lost 3 bases, and 13 bases lay in between. The CDR3 covers 14 residues.

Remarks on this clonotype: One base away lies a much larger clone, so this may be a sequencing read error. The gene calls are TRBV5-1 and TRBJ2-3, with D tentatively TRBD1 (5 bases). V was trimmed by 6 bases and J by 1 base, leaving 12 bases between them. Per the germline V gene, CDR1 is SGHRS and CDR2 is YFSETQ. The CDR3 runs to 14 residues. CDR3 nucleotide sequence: TGCGCCAGCAACTTCAGGGCGGGCACAGATACGCAGTATTTT. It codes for CASNFRAGTDTQYF. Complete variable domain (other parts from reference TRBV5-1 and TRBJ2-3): KAGVTQTPRYLIKTRGQQVTLSCSPISGHRSVSWYQQTPGQGLQFLFEYFSETQRNKGNFPGRFSGRQFSNSRSEMNVSTLELGDSALYLCASNFRAGTDTQYFGPGTRLTVL.

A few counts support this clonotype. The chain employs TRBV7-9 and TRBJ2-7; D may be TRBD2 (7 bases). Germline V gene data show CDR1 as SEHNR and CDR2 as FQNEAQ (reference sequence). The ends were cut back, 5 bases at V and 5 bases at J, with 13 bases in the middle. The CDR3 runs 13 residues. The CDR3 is CASSVGGHDEQYF. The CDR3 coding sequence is TGTGCCAGCAGCGTCGGGGGGCACGACGAGCAGTACTTC.

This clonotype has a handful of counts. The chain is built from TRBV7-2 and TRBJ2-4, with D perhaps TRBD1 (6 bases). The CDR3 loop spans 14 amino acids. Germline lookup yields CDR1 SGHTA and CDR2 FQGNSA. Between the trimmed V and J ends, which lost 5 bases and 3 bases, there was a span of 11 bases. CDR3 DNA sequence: TGTGCCAGCAGCCTAGGGGGTCTCAAAAACATTCAGTACTTC. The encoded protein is CASSLGGLKNIQYF. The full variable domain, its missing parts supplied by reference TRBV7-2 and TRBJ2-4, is GAGVSQSPSNKVTEKGKDVELRCDPISGHTALYWYRQSLGQGLEFLIYFQGNSAPDKSGLPSDRFSAERTGGSVSTLTIQRTQQEDSAVYLCASSLGGLKNIQYFGAGTRLSVL.

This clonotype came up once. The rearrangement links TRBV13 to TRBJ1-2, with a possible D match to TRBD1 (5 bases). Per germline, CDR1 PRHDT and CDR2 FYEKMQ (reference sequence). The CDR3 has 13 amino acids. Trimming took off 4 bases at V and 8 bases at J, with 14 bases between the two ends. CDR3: CASSWGVQGGYTF. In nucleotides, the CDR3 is TGTGCCAGCAGCTGGGGGGTCCAAGGGGGCTACACCTTC.